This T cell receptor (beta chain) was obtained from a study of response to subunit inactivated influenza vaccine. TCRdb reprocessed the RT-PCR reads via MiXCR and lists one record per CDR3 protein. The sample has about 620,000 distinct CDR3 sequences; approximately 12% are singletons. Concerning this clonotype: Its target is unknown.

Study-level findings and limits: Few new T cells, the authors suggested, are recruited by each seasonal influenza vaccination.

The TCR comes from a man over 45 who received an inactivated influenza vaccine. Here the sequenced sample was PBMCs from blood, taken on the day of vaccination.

CDR3 nucleotide sequence: TGCGCCAGCAGCCCCCGGTTTCCTAGCGGCTCCTACGAGCAGTACTTC. Translating it yields CASSPRFPSGSYEQYF. The V gene is TRBV4-3, the J gene TRBJ2-7; 7 bases match TRBD2. CDR3 size: 16 residues. The V gene's germline CDR1 is LGHNA and CDR2 YSLEER. Trimming cost V 4 bases and J 0 bases; bases outside gene matches: 9.